The rows below give T cell receptor beta chains drawn from one sample of a study of T cell repertoires in cytomegalovirus infection. These receptors lack a known antigen. From the reads, TCRdb called clonotypes with MiXCR, one entry per CDR3 protein. The sample includes some 110,000 distinct CDR3 sequences, 32% seen only once; the top ten take under 70%. The sequences come from CD8+ T cells from cultured PBMCs, collected from culture after CMV antigen stimulation. All receptors derive from a human donor in good health (CMV status not recorded). Some clones in this sample may be carry-over from other donors' samples. CDR3s include the opening cysteine and the closing phenylalanine or tryptophan. Each record gives: V gene, J gene, CDR3 length, clone size, D gene, CDR3 protein, CDR3 DNA. The D gene is left open where the match is weak. Clone size is stated in some rows and not others, as once, few, many or a class when expanded.

v_gene: TRBV19; j_gene: TRBJ2-3; len: 17; abundance: few; d_gene: NA; CDR3aa: CASSIDPGAGGTDTQYF; CDR3nt: TGTGCCAGTAGTATAGACCCAGGGGCAGGGGGCACAGATACGCAGTATTTT
v_gene: TRBV7-6; j_gene: TRBJ2-7; len: 13; abundance: NA; d_gene: NA; CDR3aa: CASSLTPDYEQYF; CDR3nt: TGTGCCAGCAGCTTAACCCCAGACTACGAGCAGTACTTC
v_gene: TRBV2; j_gene: TRBJ2-7; len: 14; abundance: NA; d_gene: TRBD1; CDR3aa: CASSEGQMLREQYF; CDR3nt: TGTGCCAGCAGTGAGGGACAGATGTTACGAGAGCAGTACTTC
v_gene: TRBV4-3; j_gene: TRBJ1-2; len: 16; abundance: NA; d_gene: NA; CDR3aa: CASSQDRGVVYYGYTF; CDR3nt: TGCGCCAGCAGCCAAGATCGGGGGGTCGTGTACTATGGCTACACCTTC
v_gene: TRBV4-1; j_gene: TRBJ2-1; len: 13; abundance: few; d_gene: NA; CDR3aa: CASSQTGANEQFF; CDR3nt: TGCGCCAGCAGCCAAACCGGGGCCAATGAGCAGTTCTTC
v_gene: TRBV6-1; j_gene: TRBJ1-2; len: 13; abundance: few; d_gene: NA; CDR3aa: CASSELGGGGYTF; CDR3nt: TGTGCCAGCAGTGAATTGGGGGGGGGTGGCTACACCTTC
v_gene: TRBV6-1; j_gene: TRBJ2-7; len: 16; abundance: NA; d_gene: TRBD1; CDR3aa: CASSDLVQGPSYEQYF; CDR3nt: TGTGCCAGCAGTGATTTGGTACAGGGGCCCTCCTACGAGCAGTACTTC
v_gene: TRBV19; j_gene: TRBJ1-5; len: 13; abundance: NA; d_gene: NA; CDR3aa: CASSNRPNQPQHF; CDR3nt: TGTGCCAGTAGTAATCGGCCCAATCAGCCCCAGCATTTT
v_gene: TRBV6-6; j_gene: TRBJ2-3; len: 15; abundance: NA; d_gene: TRBD1; CDR3aa: CASLFRTGKPDTQYF; CDR3nt: TGTGCCAGCCTATTTAGGACAGGGAAGCCAGATACGCAGTATTTT
v_gene: TRBV7-2; j_gene: TRBJ2-5; len: 15; abundance: once; d_gene: NA; CDR3aa: CASSLTGILGETQYF; CDR3nt: TGTGCCAGCAGCTTAACGGGGATCCTGGGGGAGACCCAGTACTTC
v_gene: TRBV6-5; j_gene: TRBJ1-1; len: 13; abundance: NA; d_gene: NA; CDR3aa: CASSYYASREAFF; CDR3nt: TGTGCCAGCAGTTACTACGCCAGTAGGGAGGCTTTCTTT
v_gene: TRBV4-1; j_gene: TRBJ1-1; len: 15; abundance: NA; d_gene: NA; CDR3aa: CASSQDVFLGTEAFF; CDR3nt: TGCGCCAGCAGCCAAGACGTGTTCTTGGGCACTGAAGCTTTCTTT
v_gene: TRBV11-2; j_gene: TRBJ2-1; len: 15; abundance: NA; d_gene: TRBD1; CDR3aa: CASRPGTGGFNEQFF; CDR3nt: TGTGCCAGCAGGCCCGGGACAGGGGGATTTAATGAGCAGTTCTTC
v_gene: TRBV4-1; j_gene: TRBJ1-3; len: 16; abundance: NA; d_gene: NA; CDR3aa: CASSLRALYSGNTIYF; CDR3nt: TGCGCCAGCAGCCTGCGGGCCTTATACTCTGGAAACACCATATATTTT
v_gene: TRBV2; j_gene: TRBJ2-5; len: 13; abundance: NA; d_gene: NA; CDR3aa: CASNQRGGETQYF; CDR3nt: TGTGCCAGCAATCAGAGAGGGGGGGAGACCCAGTACTTC
v_gene: TRBV7-2; j_gene: TRBJ1-2; len: 15; abundance: NA; d_gene: NA; CDR3aa: CASSLEDMVNYGYTF; CDR3nt: TGTGCCAGCAGCTTAGAGGACATGGTTAACTATGGCTACACCTTC
v_gene: TRBV9; j_gene: TRBJ2-1; len: 16; abundance: few; d_gene: NA; CDR3aa: CASSVEPFKTYNEQFF; CDR3nt: TGTGCCAGCAGCGTAGAACCCTTTAAGACCTACAATGAGCAGTTCTTC
v_gene: TRBV12-3/TRBV12-4; j_gene: TRBJ1-5; len: 16; abundance: few; d_gene: NA; CDR3aa: CASSSKEGYSNQPQHF; CDR3nt: TGTGCCAGCAGTTCCAAAGAGGGTTATAGCAATCAGCCCCAGCATTTT
v_gene: TRBV2; j_gene: TRBJ2-7; len: 17; abundance: NA; d_gene: TRBD1; CDR3aa: CASSDLLPGQGTYEQYF; CDR3nt: TGTGCCAGCAGTGATCTGTTACCGGGACAGGGGACCTACGAGCAGTACTTC
v_gene: TRBV2; j_gene: TRBJ2-1; len: 15; abundance: few; d_gene: TRBD2; CDR3aa: CASTSSGGGGNEQFF; CDR3nt: TGTGCCAGCACGTCTAGCGGGGGGGGAGGCAATGAGCAGTTCTTC
v_gene: TRBV10-3; j_gene: TRBJ1-5; len: 16; abundance: few; d_gene: NA; CDR3aa: CAISDPAQGGNQPQHF; CDR3nt: TGTGCCATCAGTGACCCCGCCCAGGGAGGTAATCAGCCCCAGCATTTT
v_gene: TRBV7-9; j_gene: TRBJ2-5; len: 15; abundance: NA; d_gene: NA; CDR3aa: CASSSSTGEGETQYF; CDR3nt: TGTGCCAGCAGCTCATCGACAGGGGAGGGAGAGACCCAGTACTTC
v_gene: TRBV27; j_gene: TRBJ1-1; len: 16; abundance: few; d_gene: TRBD1; CDR3aa: CASSSNPGQGTTEAFF; CDR3nt: TGTGCCAGCAGTTCAAATCCGGGACAGGGGACCACTGAAGCTTTCTTT
v_gene: TRBV3-1; j_gene: TRBJ1-2; len: 16; abundance: NA; d_gene: TRBD1; CDR3aa: CASSQEGRGRIYGYTF; CDR3nt: TGTGCCAGCAGCCAAGAGGGCAGGGGGCGAATCTATGGCTACACCTTC
v_gene: TRBV19; j_gene: TRBJ2-1; len: 14; abundance: NA; d_gene: NA; CDR3aa: CATAGAGSYNEQFF; CDR3nt: TGTGCCACGGCCGGGGCCGGGTCGTACAATGAGCAGTTCTTC
v_gene: TRBV6-2/TRBV6-3; j_gene: TRBJ1-5; len: 18; abundance: few; d_gene: NA; CDR3aa: CASSYSGLVQAGDQPQHF; CDR3nt: TGTGCCAGCAGTTACTCGGGGCTGGTGCAGGCCGGGGATCAGCCCCAGCATTTT
v_gene: TRBV6-1; j_gene: TRBJ2-1; len: 16; abundance: few; d_gene: TRBD1; CDR3aa: CASSDETGGLWNEQFF; CDR3nt: TGTGCCAGCAGCGATGAGACAGGGGGCCTATGGAATGAGCAGTTCTTC
v_gene: TRBV6-1; j_gene: TRBJ1-6; len: 19; abundance: NA; d_gene: NA; CDR3aa: CASSYEALGDGIFNSPLHF; CDR3nt: TGTGCCAGCAGTTATGAGGCGCTAGGAGATGGGATTTTTAATTCACCCCTCCACTTT
v_gene: TRBV6-1; j_gene: TRBJ2-1; len: 16; abundance: few; d_gene: NA; CDR3aa: CASSERGAGAYNEQFF; CDR3nt: TGTGCCAGCAGTGAAAGAGGGGCAGGCGCCTACAATGAGCAGTTCTTC
v_gene: TRBV6-5; j_gene: TRBJ2-7; len: 17; abundance: NA; d_gene: TRBD2; CDR3aa: CASSYVTPSGGPYEQYF; CDR3nt: TGTGCCAGCAGTTACGTCACCCCTAGCGGGGGACCCTACGAGCAGTACTTC
v_gene: TRBV2; j_gene: TRBJ2-2; len: 15; abundance: NA; d_gene: TRBD1; CDR3aa: CASSPRDSLPGELFF; CDR3nt: TGTGCCAGCAGCCCAAGGGACAGTCTCCCCGGGGAGCTGTTTTTT
v_gene: TRBV11-2; j_gene: TRBJ2-7; len: 15; abundance: NA; d_gene: NA; CDR3aa: CASSSPQLEYDEQYF; CDR3nt: TGTGCCAGCAGCTCCCCGCAGTTGGAGTACGACGAGCAGTACTTC
v_gene: TRBV7-9; j_gene: TRBJ1-1; len: 13; abundance: NA; d_gene: NA; CDR3aa: CASSPLQGTEAFF; CDR3nt: TGTGCTAGCAGCCCCCTGCAGGGCACTGAAGCTTTCTTT
v_gene: TRBV7-2; j_gene: TRBJ2-3; len: 15; abundance: many; d_gene: NA; CDR3aa: CASSSLSGITDTQYF; CDR3nt: TGTGCCAGCAGTTCCCTTAGCGGAATCACAGATACGCAGTATTTT
v_gene: TRBV12-5; j_gene: TRBJ2-3; len: 15; abundance: NA; d_gene: NA; CDR3aa: CASGLVGGNTDTQYF; CDR3nt: TGTGCTAGTGGTTTGGTAGGGGGGAACACAGATACGCAGTATTTT
v_gene: TRBV6-1; j_gene: TRBJ2-5; len: 13; abundance: many; d_gene: NA; CDR3aa: CASTLLAEETQYF; CDR3nt: TGTGCCAGCACACTTCTGGCGGAAGAGACCCAGTACTTC
v_gene: TRBV2; j_gene: TRBJ1-1; len: 13; abundance: few; d_gene: NA; CDR3aa: CASRAEMNTEAFF; CDR3nt: TGTGCCAGCAGAGCAGAGATGAACACTGAAGCTTTCTTT
v_gene: TRBV6-5; j_gene: TRBJ2-2; len: 15; abundance: many; d_gene: NA; CDR3aa: CASSYETDYTGELFF; CDR3nt: TGTGCCAGCAGTTATGAAACAGACTACACCGGGGAGCTGTTTTTT
v_gene: TRBV4-1; j_gene: TRBJ2-5; len: 11; abundance: many; d_gene: NA; CDR3aa: CASSLQETQYF; CDR3nt: TGCGCCAGCAGCCTCCAAGAGACCCAGTACTTC
v_gene: TRBV6-1; j_gene: TRBJ2-7; len: 14; abundance: NA; d_gene: NA; CDR3aa: CATGDPPTSYEQYF; CDR3nt: TGTGCCACGGGGGACCCACCGACCTCCTACGAGCAGTACTTC
v_gene: TRBV19; j_gene: TRBJ2-7; len: 10; abundance: NA; d_gene: NA; CDR3aa: CASSIDVEYF; CDR3nt: TGTGCCAGTAGTATTGACGTCGAATACTTC
v_gene: TRBV7-6; j_gene: TRBJ2-1; len: 14; abundance: many; d_gene: NA; CDR3aa: CASSLAGQGNEQFF; CDR3nt: TGTGCCAGCAGCTTAGCAGGGCAGGGCAATGAGCAGTTCTTC
v_gene: TRBV4-1; j_gene: TRBJ2-1; len: 16; abundance: NA; d_gene: NA; CDR3aa: CASSQDPGTSYNEQFF; CDR3nt: TGCGCCAGCAGCCAAGACCCTGGGACTTCATACAATGAGCAGTTCTTC
v_gene: TRBV25-1; j_gene: TRBJ2-2; len: 13; abundance: NA; d_gene: NA; CDR3aa: CASRVPNTGELFF; CDR3nt: TGTGCCAGCAGGGTCCCGAACACCGGGGAGCTGTTTTTT
v_gene: TRBV9; j_gene: TRBJ1-3; len: 15; abundance: NA; d_gene: NA; CDR3aa: CASSADGGAGNTIYF; CDR3nt: TGTGCCAGCAGCGCAGACGGGGGAGCAGGAAACACCATATATTTT
v_gene: TRBV7-2; j_gene: TRBJ2-5; len: 16; abundance: many; d_gene: TRBD2; CDR3aa: CASSPLGLAEKETQYF; CDR3nt: TGTGCCAGCAGCCCTCTGGGACTAGCGGAGAAAGAGACCCAGTACTTC
v_gene: TRBV20-1; j_gene: TRBJ2-1; len: 16; abundance: NA; d_gene: TRBD2; CDR3aa: CSARDFTASGGLEQFF; CDR3nt: TGCAGTGCTAGAGATTTTACCGCTAGCGGGGGTCTGGAGCAGTTCTTC